These 20 T cell receptor beta chains originate from one sample sequenced in a study of blood T cell repertoires in COVID-19. Libraries were prepared by immunoSEQ multiplex PCR; TCRdb keeps only in-frame clonotypes and omits some of them. The sample consists of around 80,000 clones, over 80% of them appearing once. Sequencing input: peripheral blood. Every receptor here comes from a man aged 50 to 59 with COVID-19, enrolled during active disease.

V gene TRBV24-1 combines with J gene TRBJ2-1; TRBD2 agrees at 9 bases. CDR3 length: 19 amino acids. Germline V lookup: CDR1 KGHDR, CDR2 SFDVKD. V trimming: 5 bases; J trimming: 0 bases; junction bases outside the gene matches: 13. The CDR3 reads CATSALDSGRPSSYNEQFF. The CDR3 DNA is TGTGCCACCAGTGCACTGGACAGCGGGAGGCCGAGCTCCTACAATGAGCAGTTCTTC.

The chain recombines TRBV3-1 (or the pseudogene TRBV3-2) with TRBJ2-5, with D perhaps TRBD1 (6 bases). Trimming stripped 5 bases from V and 2 bases from J, with 18 bases between. The CDR3 has 16 residues. CDR1 is LGHDT, CDR2 YNNKEL, per germline (reference sequence). For the CDR3, the DNA is TGTGCCAGCAGCAGCTGGGGCACAGGGAGTCAAGAGACCCAGTACTTC. Encoded protein: CASSSWGTGSQETQYF.

The rearrangement links TRBV7-3 to TRBJ1-1; D gene ambiguous. Germline V lookup: CDR1 SGHTA, CDR2 FQGTGA. V was cut by 4 bases and J by 0 bases, with 9 bases left in between. The CDR3 loop spans 14 amino acids. In nucleotides, the CDR3 is TGTGCCAGCAGCTCTGGACTGATGAACACTGAAGCTTTCTTT. It specifies CASSSGLMNTEAFF.

The V gene is TRBV6-5, the J gene TRBJ1-1; D is unresolved. Trimming took 0 bases from V and 4 from J, leaving 12 bases between them. CDR1 MNHEY and CDR2 SVGAGI come from the germline V gene. The CDR3 has 15 residues. This CDR3 is CASSYSGSRGTEAFF. The CDR3, as DNA: TGTGCCAGCAGTTACTCGGGCAGTCGGGGCACTGAAGCTTTCTTT.

The rearrangement links TRBV28 to TRBJ2-4; 8 positions agree with TRBD2. The CDR3 loop spans 13 amino acids. Germline lookup yields CDR1 MDHEN and CDR2 SYDVKM. The junction had 0 bases not matched to a gene; V was cut back by 4 bases and J by 4 bases. The CDR3 coding sequence is TGTGCCAGCAGTTCTAGCGGGAAAAACATTCAGTACTTC. It is translated as CASSSSGKNIQYF.

The rearrangement uses TRBV27 and TRBJ1-2, with D possibly TRBD1 on 6 matching bases. Per germline, CDR1 MNHEY and CDR2 SMNVEV (reference sequence). The CDR3 is made up of 16 amino acids. V lost 6 bases to trimming and J lost 4 bases, with 21 bases between them. CDR3 DNA sequence: TGTGCCAGCAGGACACTGTTCGGACAGACTTCCTATGGCTACACCTTC. It specifies CASRTLFGQTSYGYTF.

The chain uses TRBV13 and TRBJ1-5, with 9 positions matching TRBD1. Germline CDR1 is PRHDT and CDR2 is FYEKMQ (reference sequence). The CDR3 is 20 amino acids. J was trimmed by 1 base and V by 0 bases; bases with no gene match: 13. CDR3 sequence: CASSLGVRNRGLRSNQPQHF. The CDR3 DNA is TGTGCCAGCAGCTTAGGGGTAAGGAACAGGGGGCTTCGAAGCAATCAGCCCCAGCATTTT.

The CDR3 protein is CSARVNYGYTF. The CDR3 DNA reads TGCAGTGCTAGAGTAAACTATGGCTACACCTTC. This sequence joins TRBV20-1 and TRBJ1-2; D is unclear. Germline V gene data show CDR1 as DFQATT and CDR2 as SNEGSKA (reference sequence). This CDR3 spans 11 amino acids. Trimming removed 1 base at V and 2 bases at J, with 2 bases between.

This rearrangement joins TRBV7-8 to TRBJ2-1; 10 positions agree with TRBD1. Germline CDR1 SGHVS, CDR2 FQNEAQ. V lost 4 bases to trimming and J lost 4 bases; unmatched junction nucleotides: 4. This CDR3 is 15 amino acids long. CDR3 residues: CASSSRTGGYNEQFF. The CDR3 DNA is TGTGCCAGCAGCTCACGGACAGGGGGATACAATGAGCAGTTCTTC.

The V call is TRBV5-1, the J call TRBJ1-2; D is undetermined. The CDR3 consists of 15 residues. CDR1 and CDR2 (germline): SGHRS, YFSETQ. Between the trimmed V and J ends, which lost 0 bases and 2 bases, there was a span of 11 bases. The DNA of the CDR3 is TGCGCCAGCAGCTTGGGACTTTTATCCAACTATGGCTACACCTTC. Translating it yields CASSLGLLSNYGYTF.

The chain is built from TRBV4-1 and TRBJ2-6; D may be TRBD2 (7 bases). V was pared by 4 bases and J by 0 bases, with 19 bases between. From germline, CDR1 is MGHRA and CDR2 YSYEKL. The CDR3 is 19 amino acids. The CDR3 nucleotides read TGCGCCAGCAGCCGGGGCCAGGGGACTATTCCCTCTGGGGCCAACGTCCTGACTTTC. Protein sequence: CASSRGQGTIPSGANVLTF.

The chain employs TRBV5-1 and TRBJ2-1; D is unclear. The CDR3 totals 15 residues. Per the germline V gene, CDR1 is SGHRS and CDR2 is YFSETQ. V was pared by 1 base and J by 1 base, with 9 bases between. The CDR3 coding sequence is TGCGCCAGCAGCTTGACTGAGAGGTCCTACAATGAGCAGTTCTTC. Its translation is CASSLTERSYNEQFF.

The chain recombines TRBV23-1 with TRBJ2-3, with 7 positions matching TRBD1. TRBV23-1 is assigned to the ORF class and has an uncertain function. Trimming at V came to 7 bases and at J to 0 bases, leaving 7 bases not matched to a gene. CDR3 size: 15 residues. The CDR3 DNA sequence: TGCGCCAGCAACCGGGACAGTCCTAGCACAGATACGCAGTATTTT. Residues: CASNRDSPSTDTQYF.

The chain joins TRBV24-1 to TRBJ2-7, with D possibly TRBD2 on 6 matching bases. Germline values: CDR1 KGHDR, CDR2 SFDVKD. This CDR3 region has 12 residues. Trimming removed 5 bases from V and 7 bases from J, with 11 bases in between. The CDR3 nucleotides read TGTGCCACCAGTGTTCGGGCGGGAGAGCAGTACTTC. Its protein product is CATSVRAGEQYF.

The chain uses TRBV30 and TRBJ2-7; no reliable D call. Deletions cut 2 bases from V and 5 bases from J, with 16 bases between. The CDR3 contains 14 residues. The germline V gene has CDR1 GTSNPN and CDR2 SVGIG (reference sequence). The CDR3 loop is CAWSPPSVGNEQYF. DNA of the CDR3: TGTGCCTGGAGTCCCCCGAGTGTGGGCAACGAGCAGTACTTC.

The chain carries TRBV18 and TRBJ2-1; the match to TRBD2 covers 7 bases. V trimming: 3 bases; J trimming: 4 bases; junction bases outside the gene matches: 3. Germline V gene sequence: CDR1 KGHSH, CDR2 LQKENI. This CDR3 spans 14 amino acids. In DNA, the CDR3 is TGTGCCAGCTCACCGAGGCGGGAGTACAATGAGCAGTTCTTC. Its translation is CASSPRREYNEQFF.

The chain carries TRBV2 and TRBJ1-1, with 7 bases matching TRBD1. The junction had 3 bases not matched to a gene; V was cut back by 7 bases and J by 1 base. The germline gives CDR1 SNHLY, CDR2 FYNNEI. The CDR3 extends over 13 amino acids. CDR3 residues: CASMGQPNTEAFF. The CDR3 nucleotides read TGTGCCAGCATGGGACAGCCGAACACTGAAGCTTTCTTT.

The chain carries TRBV5-4 and TRBJ2-3; weak D call: TRBD2 (5 bases). Trimming shortened V by 6 bases and J by 0 bases, and 14 bases separated the two germline ends. The germline gives CDR1 SGHNT, CDR2 YYREEE (reference sequence). The CDR3 is made up of 15 amino acids. Written as DNA, the CDR3 is TGTGCCAGCACCCCGGATGGGAGAAGCACAGATACGCAGTATTTT. This codes for CASTPDGRSTDTQYF.

The chain has TRBV7-9 and TRBJ1-5; the match to TRBD1 covers 9 bases. The germline V gene has CDR1 SEHNR and CDR2 FQNEAQ (reference sequence). The J segment lost 3 bases and the V segment lost 3 bases, leaving 12 bases of the junction unmatched. The CDR3 sequence is 18 residues long. In DNA form, the CDR3 reads TGTGCCAGCAGCTTCTCCTCAACAGGGGGCGACTCCAATCAGCCCCAGCATTTT. It encodes CASSFSSTGGDSNQPQHF.

The V call is TRBV5-1, the J call TRBJ2-1, with TRBD2 matching over 10 bases. The J segment lost 7 bases and the V segment lost 3 bases, leaving 7 bases of the junction unmatched. This CDR3 has 15 amino acids. Germline V gene lookup returns CDR1 SGHRS and CDR2 YFSETQ. CDR3 nucleotides: TGCGCCAGCAGCTACCTAGCGGGAGCGGGAAATGAGCAGTTCTTC. It codes for CASSYLAGAGNEQFF.